In its sample, the clone carrying this T cell receptor beta chain was seen a few times. CDR3 size: 15 residues. The ends lost 7 bases at V and 4 bases at J; junction bases unmatched: 8. The sample originates from a study of T-cell reconstitution after alpha-beta-depleted transplantation in children. Preparation of the TCRbeta library was carried out with unique molecular identifiers. TCRdb re-analysed the PCR reads in MiXCR, keeping a single row per CDR3 protein. The sample comprises about 610,000 distinct CDR3 sequences, about 10% of which are singletons, and around 4% rests with the top ten. The sample was PBMCs from the stem cell graft donor, taken from the stem cell graft. The chain recombines TRBV12-3 or TRBV12-4 with TRBJ2-7, with 12 positions matching TRBD2. This receptor was taken from a human donor who donated a stem cell graft to a child with acute myeloid leukemia. CDR3 nucleotide sequence: TGTGCCAGCAAACCAAACGGACTAGCGGGATACGAGCAGTACTTC. Its protein product is CASKPNGLAGYEQYF.